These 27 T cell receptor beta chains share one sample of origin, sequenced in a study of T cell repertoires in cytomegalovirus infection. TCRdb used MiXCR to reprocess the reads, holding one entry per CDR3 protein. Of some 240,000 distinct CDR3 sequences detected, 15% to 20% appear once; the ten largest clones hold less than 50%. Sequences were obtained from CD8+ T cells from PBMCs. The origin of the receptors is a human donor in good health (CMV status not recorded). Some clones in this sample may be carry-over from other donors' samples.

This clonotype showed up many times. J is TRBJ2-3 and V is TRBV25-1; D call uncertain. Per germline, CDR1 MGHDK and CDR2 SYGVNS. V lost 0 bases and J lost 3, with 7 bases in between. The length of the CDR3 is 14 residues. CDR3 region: CASSEYSLTDTQYF. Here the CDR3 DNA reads TGTGCCAGCAGTGAATATAGCCTGACAGATACGCAGTATTTT.

The CDR3, as DNA: TGCAGTGCTGAGGAACACTACAATGAGCAGTTCTTC. The encoded protein is CSAEEHYNEQFF. The chain carries TRBV20-1 and TRBJ2-1; D gene ambiguous. The CDR3 is made up of 12 amino acids. Per germline, CDR1 DFQATT and CDR2 SNEGSKA (reference sequence). V lost 5 bases to trimming and J lost 3 bases, with 8 bases between them.

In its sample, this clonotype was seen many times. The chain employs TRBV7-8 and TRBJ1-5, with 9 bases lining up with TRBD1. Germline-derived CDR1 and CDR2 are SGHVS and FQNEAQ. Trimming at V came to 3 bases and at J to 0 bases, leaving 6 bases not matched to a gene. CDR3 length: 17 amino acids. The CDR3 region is CASSLWDRAYSNQPQHF. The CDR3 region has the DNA TGTGCCAGCAGCTTGTGGGACAGGGCCTATAGCAATCAGCCCCAGCATTTT.

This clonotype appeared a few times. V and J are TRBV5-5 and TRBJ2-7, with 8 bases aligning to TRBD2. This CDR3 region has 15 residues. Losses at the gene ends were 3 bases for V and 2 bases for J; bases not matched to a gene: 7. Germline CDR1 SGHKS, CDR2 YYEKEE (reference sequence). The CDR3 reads CASSSYSGVPYEQYF. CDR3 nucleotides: TGTGCCAGCAGCTCCTATAGCGGGGTCCCCTACGAGCAGTACTTC.

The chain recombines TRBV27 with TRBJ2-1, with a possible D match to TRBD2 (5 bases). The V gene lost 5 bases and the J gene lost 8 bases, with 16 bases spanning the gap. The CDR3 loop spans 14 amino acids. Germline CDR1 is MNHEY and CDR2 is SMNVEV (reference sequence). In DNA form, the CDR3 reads TGTGCCAGCAGTCCTCCTTTTGGACTTGATGAGCAGTTCTTC. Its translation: CASSPPFGLDEQFF.

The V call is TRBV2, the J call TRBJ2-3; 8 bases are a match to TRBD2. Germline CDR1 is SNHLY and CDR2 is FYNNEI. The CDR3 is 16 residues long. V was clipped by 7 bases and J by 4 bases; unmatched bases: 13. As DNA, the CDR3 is TGTGCCAGCACTCCCCTAGGCGGGGGGTTGTCAGATACGCAGTATTTT. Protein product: CASTPLGGGLSDTQYF.

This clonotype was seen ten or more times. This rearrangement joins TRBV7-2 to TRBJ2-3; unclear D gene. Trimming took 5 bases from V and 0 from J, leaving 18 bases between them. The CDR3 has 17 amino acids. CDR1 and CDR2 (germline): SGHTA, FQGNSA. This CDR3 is CASSLLEGPPSTDTQYF. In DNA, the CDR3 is TGTGCCAGCAGCCTACTTGAAGGACCGCCTAGCACAGATACGCAGTATTTT.

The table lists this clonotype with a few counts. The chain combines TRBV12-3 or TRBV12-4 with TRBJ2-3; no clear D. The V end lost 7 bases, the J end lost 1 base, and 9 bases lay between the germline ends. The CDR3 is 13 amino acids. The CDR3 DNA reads TGTGCCAGCAATATCGGGCGCACAGATACGCAGTATTTT. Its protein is CASNIGRTDTQYF.

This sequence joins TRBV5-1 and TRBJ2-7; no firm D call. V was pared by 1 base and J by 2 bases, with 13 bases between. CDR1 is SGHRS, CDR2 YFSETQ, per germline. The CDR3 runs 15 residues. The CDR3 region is CASSLYETKTYEQYF. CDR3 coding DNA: TGCGCCAGCAGCTTGTACGAGACGAAGACCTACGAGCAGTACTTC.

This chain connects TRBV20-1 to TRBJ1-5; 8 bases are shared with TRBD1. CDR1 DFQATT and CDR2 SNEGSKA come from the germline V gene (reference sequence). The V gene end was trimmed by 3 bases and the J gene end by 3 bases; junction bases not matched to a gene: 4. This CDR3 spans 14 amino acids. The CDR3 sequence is CSASYRGFNQPQHF. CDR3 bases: TGCAGTGCTAGTTACAGGGGGTTCAATCAGCCCCAGCATTTT.

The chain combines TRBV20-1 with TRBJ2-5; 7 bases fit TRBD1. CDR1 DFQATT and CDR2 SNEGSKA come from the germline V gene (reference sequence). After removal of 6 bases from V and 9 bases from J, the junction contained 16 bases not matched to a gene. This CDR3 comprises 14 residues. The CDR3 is CSAINRDSTSAQYF. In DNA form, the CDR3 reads TGCAGTGCGATAAACCGGGACAGTACATCCGCCCAGTACTTC.

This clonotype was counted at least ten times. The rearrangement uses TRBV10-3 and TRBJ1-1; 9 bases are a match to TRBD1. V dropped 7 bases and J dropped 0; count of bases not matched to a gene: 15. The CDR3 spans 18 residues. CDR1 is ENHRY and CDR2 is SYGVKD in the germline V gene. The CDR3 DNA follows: TGTGCCATCAACCCAACAGGGGGCAAAGGGAGGGTGAACACTGAAGCTTTCTTT. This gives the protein CAINPTGGKGRVNTEAFF.

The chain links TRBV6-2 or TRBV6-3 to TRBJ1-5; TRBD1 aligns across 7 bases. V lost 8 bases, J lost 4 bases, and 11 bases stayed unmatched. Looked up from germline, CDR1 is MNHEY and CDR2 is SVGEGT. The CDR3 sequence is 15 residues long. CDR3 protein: CASAILPGQNQPQHF. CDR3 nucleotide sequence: TGTGCCAGCGCCATCCTACCGGGACAGAATCAGCCCCAGCATTTT.

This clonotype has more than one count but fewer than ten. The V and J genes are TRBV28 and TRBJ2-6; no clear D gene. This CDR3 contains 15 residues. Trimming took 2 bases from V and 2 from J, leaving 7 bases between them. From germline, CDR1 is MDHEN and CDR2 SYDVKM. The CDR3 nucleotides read TGTGCCAGCAGTTTAGGGAACACTGGGGCCAACGTCCTGACTTTC. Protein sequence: CASSLGNTGANVLTF.

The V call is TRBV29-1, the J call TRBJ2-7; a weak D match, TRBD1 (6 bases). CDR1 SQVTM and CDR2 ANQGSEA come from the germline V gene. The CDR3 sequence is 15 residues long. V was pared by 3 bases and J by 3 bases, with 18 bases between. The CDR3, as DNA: TGCAGCGTTGAGATTCGACAGGTTGGGGGCTACGAGCAGTACTTC. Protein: CSVEIRQVGGYEQYF.

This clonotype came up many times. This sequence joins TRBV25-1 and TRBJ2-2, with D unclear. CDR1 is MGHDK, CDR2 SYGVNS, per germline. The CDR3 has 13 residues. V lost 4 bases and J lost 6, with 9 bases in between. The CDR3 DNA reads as TGTGCCAGCAGTGCAACCGTTTCCGGGGAGCTGTTTTTT. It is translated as CASSATVSGELFF.

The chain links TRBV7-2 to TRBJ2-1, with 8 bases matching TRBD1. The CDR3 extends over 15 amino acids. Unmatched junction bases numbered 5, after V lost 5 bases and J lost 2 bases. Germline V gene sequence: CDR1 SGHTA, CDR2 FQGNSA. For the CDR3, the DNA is TGTGCCAGCAGCGTAGACAGGGGAACCTACAATGAGCAGTTCTTC. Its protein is CASSVDRGTYNEQFF.

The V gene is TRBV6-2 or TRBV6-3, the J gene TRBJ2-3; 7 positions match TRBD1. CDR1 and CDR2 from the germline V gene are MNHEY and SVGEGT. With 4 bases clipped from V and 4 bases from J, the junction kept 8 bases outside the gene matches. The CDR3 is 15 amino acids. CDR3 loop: CASSSVGQAADTQYF. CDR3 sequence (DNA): TGTGCCAGCAGTTCGGTCGGACAGGCGGCAGATACGCAGTATTTT.

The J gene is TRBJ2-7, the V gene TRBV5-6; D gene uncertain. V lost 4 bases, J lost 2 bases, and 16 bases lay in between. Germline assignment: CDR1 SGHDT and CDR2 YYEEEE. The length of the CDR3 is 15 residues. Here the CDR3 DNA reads TGTGCCAGCAGCCTTCCGACGGGCCGGACCTACGAGCAGTACTTC. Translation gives CASSLPTGRTYEQYF.

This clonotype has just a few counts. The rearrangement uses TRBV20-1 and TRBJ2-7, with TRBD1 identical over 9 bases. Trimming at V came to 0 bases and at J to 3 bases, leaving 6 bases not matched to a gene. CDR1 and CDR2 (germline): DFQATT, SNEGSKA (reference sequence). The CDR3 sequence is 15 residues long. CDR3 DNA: TGCAGTGCTAGAGATCGTGTGACAGGGGGCTACGAGCAGTACTTC. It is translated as CSARDRVTGGYEQYF.

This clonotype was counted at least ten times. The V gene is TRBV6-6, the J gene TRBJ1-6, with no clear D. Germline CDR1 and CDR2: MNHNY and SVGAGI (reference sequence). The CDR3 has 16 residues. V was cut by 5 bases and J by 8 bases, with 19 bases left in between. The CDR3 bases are TGTGCCAGCAGTCCCGGAGGCATCGAGGAGGATTCACCCCTCCACTTT. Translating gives CASSPGGIEEDSPLHF.

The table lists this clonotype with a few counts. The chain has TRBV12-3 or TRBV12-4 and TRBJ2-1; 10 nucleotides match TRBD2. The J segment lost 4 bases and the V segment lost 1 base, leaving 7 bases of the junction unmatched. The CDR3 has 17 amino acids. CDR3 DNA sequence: TGTGCCAGCAGTTTAGAGGGTGTAGCGGGGGGATACAATGAGCAGTTCTTC. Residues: CASSLEGVAGGYNEQFF.

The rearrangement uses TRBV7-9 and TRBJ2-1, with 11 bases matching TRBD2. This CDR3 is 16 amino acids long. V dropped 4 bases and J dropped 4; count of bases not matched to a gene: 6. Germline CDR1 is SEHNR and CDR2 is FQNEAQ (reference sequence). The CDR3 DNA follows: TGTGCCAGCAGCTCTGTCACTAGCGGGGGATACAATGAGCAGTTCTTC. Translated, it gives CASSSVTSGGYNEQFF.

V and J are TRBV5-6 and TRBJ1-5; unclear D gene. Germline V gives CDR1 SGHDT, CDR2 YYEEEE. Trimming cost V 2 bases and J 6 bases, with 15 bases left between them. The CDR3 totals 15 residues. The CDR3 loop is CASSFRRNLVQPQHF. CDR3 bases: TGTGCCAGCAGCTTCAGGAGAAACCTGGTTCAGCCCCAGCATTTT.

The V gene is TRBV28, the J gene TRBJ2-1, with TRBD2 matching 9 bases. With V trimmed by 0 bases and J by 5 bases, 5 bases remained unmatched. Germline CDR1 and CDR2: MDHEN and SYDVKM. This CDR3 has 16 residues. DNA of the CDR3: TGTGCCAGCAGTTTATGGAGCGGGGGGTCCGACAATGAGCAGTTCTTC. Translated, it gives CASSLWSGGSDNEQFF.

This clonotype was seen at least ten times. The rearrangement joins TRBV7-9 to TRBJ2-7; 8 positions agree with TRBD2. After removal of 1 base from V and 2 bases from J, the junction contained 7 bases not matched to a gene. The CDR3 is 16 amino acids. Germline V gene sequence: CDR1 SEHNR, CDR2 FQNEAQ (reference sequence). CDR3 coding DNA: TGTGCCAGCAGCTTAGGAGGCAGCGGGGGCACCTACGAGCAGTACTTC. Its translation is CASSLGGSGGTYEQYF.

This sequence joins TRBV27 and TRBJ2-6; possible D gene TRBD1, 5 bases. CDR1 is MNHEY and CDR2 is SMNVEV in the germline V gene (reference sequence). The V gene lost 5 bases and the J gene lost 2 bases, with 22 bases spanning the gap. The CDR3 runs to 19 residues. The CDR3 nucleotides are TGTGCCAGCAGTACCACATCTGGACACCCTCCCACTGGGGCCAACGTCCTGACTTTC. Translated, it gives CASSTTSGHPPTGANVLTF.